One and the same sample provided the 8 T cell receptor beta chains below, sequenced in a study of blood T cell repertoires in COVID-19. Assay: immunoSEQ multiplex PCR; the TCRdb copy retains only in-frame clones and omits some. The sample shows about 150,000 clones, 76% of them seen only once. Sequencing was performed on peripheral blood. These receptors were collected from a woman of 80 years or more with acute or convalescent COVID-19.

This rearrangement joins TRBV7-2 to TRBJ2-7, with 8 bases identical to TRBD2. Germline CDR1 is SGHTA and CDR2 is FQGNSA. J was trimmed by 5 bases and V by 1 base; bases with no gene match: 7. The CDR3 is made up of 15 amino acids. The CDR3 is CASSLDSGTRNEQYF. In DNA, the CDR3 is TGTGCCAGCAGCTTAGACTCCGGGACTAGAAACGAGCAGTACTTC.

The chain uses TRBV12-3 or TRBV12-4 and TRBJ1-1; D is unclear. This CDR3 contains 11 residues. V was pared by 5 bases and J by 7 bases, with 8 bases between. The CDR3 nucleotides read TGTGCCAGCAGTCTCAGACATGAAGCTTTCTTT. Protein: CASSLRHEAFF.

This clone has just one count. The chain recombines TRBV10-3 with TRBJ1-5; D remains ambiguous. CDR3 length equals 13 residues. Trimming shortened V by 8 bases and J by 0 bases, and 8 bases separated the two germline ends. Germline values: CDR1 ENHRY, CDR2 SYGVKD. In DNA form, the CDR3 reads TGTGCCATCGGGAGAAATAGCAATCAGCCCCAGCATTTT. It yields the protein CAIGRNSNQPQHF.

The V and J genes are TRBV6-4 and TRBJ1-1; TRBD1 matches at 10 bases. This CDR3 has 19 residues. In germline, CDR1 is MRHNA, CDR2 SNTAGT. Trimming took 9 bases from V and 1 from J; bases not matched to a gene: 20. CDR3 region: CARGEGTGDPCGRNTEAFF. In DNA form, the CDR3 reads TGTGCCAGGGGGGAGGGGACAGGGGATCCTTGCGGTAGGAACACTGAAGCTTTCTTT.

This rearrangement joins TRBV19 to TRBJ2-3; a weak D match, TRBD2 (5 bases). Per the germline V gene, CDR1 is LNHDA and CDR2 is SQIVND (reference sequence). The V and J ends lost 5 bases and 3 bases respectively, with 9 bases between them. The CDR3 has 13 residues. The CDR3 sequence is CASSPPGTDTQYF. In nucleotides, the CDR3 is TGTGCCAGTAGTCCCCCGGGAACAGATACGCAGTATTTT.

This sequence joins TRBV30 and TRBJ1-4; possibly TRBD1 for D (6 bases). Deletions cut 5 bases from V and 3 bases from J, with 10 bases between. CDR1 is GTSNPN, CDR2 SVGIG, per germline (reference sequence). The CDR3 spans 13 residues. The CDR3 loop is CAWGTTSNEKLFF. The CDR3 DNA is TGTGCCTGGGGGACAACTTCTAATGAAAAACTGTTTTTT.

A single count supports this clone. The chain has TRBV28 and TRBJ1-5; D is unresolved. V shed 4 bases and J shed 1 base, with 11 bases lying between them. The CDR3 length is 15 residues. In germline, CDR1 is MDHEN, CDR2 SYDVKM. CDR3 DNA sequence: TGTGCCAGCAGTTCCGCGGCGGTAAGCAATCAGCCCCAGCATTTT. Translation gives CASSSAAVSNQPQHF. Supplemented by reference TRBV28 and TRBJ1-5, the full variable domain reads DVKVTQSSRYLVKRTGEKVFLECVQDMDHENMFWYRQDPGLGLRLIYFSYDVKMKEKGDIPEGYSVSREKKERFSLILESASTNQTSMYLCASSSAAVSNQPQHFGDGTRLSIL.

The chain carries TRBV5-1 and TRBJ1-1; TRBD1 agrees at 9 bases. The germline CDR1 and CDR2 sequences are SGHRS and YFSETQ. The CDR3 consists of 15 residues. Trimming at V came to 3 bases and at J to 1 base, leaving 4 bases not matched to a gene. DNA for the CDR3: TGCGCCAGCAGCTCGAGGACAGGGGAGAACACTGAAGCTTTCTTT. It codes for CASSSRTGENTEAFF.